The clone carrying this TCR beta chain turned up a few times. Different DNA sequences within this sample yield the same CDR3. Through MiXCR, TCRdb re-clonotyped the PCR reads. Among about 22,000 clones listed, 23% were seen once. The CDR3 runs 14 residues. J gave up 7 bases and V 3 bases, and 6 bases lay outside the gene matches. Looked up from germline, CDR1 is SEHNR and CDR2 is FQNEAQ (reference sequence). This sample is drawn from a study of metastatic and nonmetastatic thyroid tumors. Study-wide context: Comparison of repertoires was carried out across blood and tumor or nodule tissue from malignant and benign thyroid patients.

Among the patients, none had received any treatment before thyroid surgery. The clonotype originates from a male donor with papillary thyroid cancer or a benign thyroid nodule (not recorded which). Some clones in this sample may be carry-over from other donors' samples. Sequenced input: blood. This rearrangement joins TRBV7-9 to TRBJ1-2, with 9 positions matching TRBD1. CDR3 loop: CASSLGQGAFGYTF. As DNA, the CDR3 is TGTGCCAGCAGCTTGGGACAGGGTGCTTTTGGCTACACCTTC.